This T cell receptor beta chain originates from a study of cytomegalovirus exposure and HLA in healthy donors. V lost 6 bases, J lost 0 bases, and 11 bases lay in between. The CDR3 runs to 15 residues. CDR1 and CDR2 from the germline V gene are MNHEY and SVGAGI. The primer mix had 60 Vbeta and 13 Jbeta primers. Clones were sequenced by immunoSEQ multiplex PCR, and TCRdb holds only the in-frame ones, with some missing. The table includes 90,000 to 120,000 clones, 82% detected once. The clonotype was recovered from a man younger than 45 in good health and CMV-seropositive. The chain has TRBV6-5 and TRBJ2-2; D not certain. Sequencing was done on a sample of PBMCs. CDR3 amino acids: CASSPLTANTGELFF. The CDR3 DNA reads TGTGCCAGCAGCCCCTTAACGGCGAACACCGGGGAGCTGTTTTTT.